The rows below give T cell receptor beta chains drawn from one sample of a study of OX40 agonist ivuxolimab in advanced cancers. Generated by immunoSEQ multiplex PCR, the TCRdb table keeps only in-frame clones and is missing some. The table shows around 79,000 clones, with roughly 85% occurring only once. Source: CD4+ or CD8+ T cells sorted from blood, taken in a trial of the OX40 agonist ivuxolimab. All receptors come from an adult with an advanced solid tumor such as melanoma, head and neck, liver or kidney cancer. Each CDR3 is given with its conserved first and last residue. D genes are given only for firm matches.

NA	TRBV4-3	TRBJ1-2	CASSQEPGSNYGYTF
TRBD1	TRBV7-2	TRBJ1-4	CASSHGTGGEKLFF
NA	TRBV6-5	TRBJ1-2	CASRKSRWGYTF
NA	TRBV11-3	TRBJ2-1	CASSLLLYNEQFF
NA	TRBV6-5	TRBJ2-5	CASSYGQRRHETQYF
NA	TRBV7-6	TRBJ2-5	CASSIGRGGETQYF
NA	TRBV5-1	TRBJ2-1	CASSLGQAINEQFF
NA	TRBV6-5	TRBJ1-1	CASRTRGNTEAFF
TRBD1	TRBV6-1	TRBJ1-3	CASKTGGNTIYF
TRBD2	TRBV11-2	TRBJ2-5	CASSLGTSVRETQYF
TRBD2	TRBV11-2	TRBJ2-1	CASSLAHRTSGAPAHEQFF
NA	TRBV7-2	TRBJ2-1	CASSLYPYNEQFF